Reported below is one T cell receptor beta chain. Profiling relied on immunoSEQ multiplex PCR, and the TCRdb table lists in-frame clones only, not all of them. The sample consists of tens of thousands of clones, less than 85% of them appearing once. The sample originates from a study of T cell clones after liver transplantation. V shed 2 bases and J shed 2 bases, with 8 bases lying between them. Germline V gene lookup returns CDR1 KGHSH and CDR2 LQKENI. The CDR3 totals 14 residues. This TCR derives from a human patient who received a liver transplant. Among the T cells, some may be from the graft donor. Material: CD4+ T cells from blood, obtained at the 22-month timepoint. The V and J genes are TRBV18 and TRBJ2-3; D ambiguous. The CDR3 coding sequence is TGTGCCAGCTCACCAGAGAGGAACACAGATACGCAGTATTTT. Amino acids: CASSPERNTDTQYF.